This T cell receptor beta chain originates from a study of cytomegalovirus exposure and HLA in healthy donors. Points from the study as a whole: It was confirmed in vitro that a few of the CMV-associated chains were specific for CMV antigens. First-cohort TCR clusters tended to co-occur in the 120 or so validation repertoires, a later analysis found. Most TCR sequences were uncommon, yet certain public TCRs appeared in many donors.

Only in-frame clones appear in the TCRdb table, and some are missing; sequencing was by immunoSEQ multiplex PCR. The data hold roughly 250,000 clones, with 90% observed a single time. Germline CDR1 and CDR2: SGHRS and YFSETQ. The CDR3 runs to 14 residues. Trimming took 0 bases from V and 6 from J, leaving 10 bases between them. Turning to this clone: No antigen is known for it.

The sequenced sample consisted of PBMCs. The rearrangement joins TRBV5-1 to TRBJ1-5; D perhaps matches TRBD1 (6 bases). The sequence derives from a woman aged 18-29 years in good health and CMV-seronegative. As DNA, the CDR3 is TGCGCCAGCAGCTTGGAGGCAGGGGCTCAGCCCCAGCATTTT. It codes for CASSLEAGAQPQHF.